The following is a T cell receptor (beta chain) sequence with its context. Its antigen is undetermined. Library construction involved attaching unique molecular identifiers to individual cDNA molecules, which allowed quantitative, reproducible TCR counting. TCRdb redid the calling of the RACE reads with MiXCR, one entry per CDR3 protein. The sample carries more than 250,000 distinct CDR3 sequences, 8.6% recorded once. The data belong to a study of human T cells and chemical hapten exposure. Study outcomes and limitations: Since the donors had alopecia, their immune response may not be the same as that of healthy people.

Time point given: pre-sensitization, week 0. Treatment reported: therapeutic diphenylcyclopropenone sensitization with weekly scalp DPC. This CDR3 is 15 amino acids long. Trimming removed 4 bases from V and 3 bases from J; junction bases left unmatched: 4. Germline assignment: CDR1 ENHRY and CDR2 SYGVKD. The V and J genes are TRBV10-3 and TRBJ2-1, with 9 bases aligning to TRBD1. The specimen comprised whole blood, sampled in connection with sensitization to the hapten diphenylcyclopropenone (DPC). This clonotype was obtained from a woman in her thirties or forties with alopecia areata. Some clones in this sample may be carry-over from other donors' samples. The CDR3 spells CAISAPGQGYNEQFF. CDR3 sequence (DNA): TGTGCCATCAGTGCACCGGGACAGGGCTACAATGAGCAGTTCTTC.